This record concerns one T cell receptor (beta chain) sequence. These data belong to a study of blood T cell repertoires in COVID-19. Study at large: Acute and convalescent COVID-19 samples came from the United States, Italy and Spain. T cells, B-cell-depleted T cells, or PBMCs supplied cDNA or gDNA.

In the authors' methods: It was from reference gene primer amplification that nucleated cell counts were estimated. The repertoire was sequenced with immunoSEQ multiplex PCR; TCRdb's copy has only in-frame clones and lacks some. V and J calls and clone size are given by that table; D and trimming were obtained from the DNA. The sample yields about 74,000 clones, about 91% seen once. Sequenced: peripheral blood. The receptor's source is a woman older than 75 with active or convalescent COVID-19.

The CDR3 region is CASSQFGVGAEAFF. Here the CDR3 DNA reads TGCGCCAGCAGCCAATTCGGGGTAGGCGCTGAAGCTTTCTTT. The chain joins TRBV4-3 to TRBJ1-1; no definite D call. The CDR3 sequence is 14 residues long. Per germline, CDR1 LGHNA and CDR2 YSLEER. The germline V and J ends were trimmed by 2 bases and 6 bases, with 13 bases remaining between them.